The 14 T cell receptor beta chains presented below share a single source sample, sequenced in a study of regulatory T cells in long-lasting Graves disease. The authors built TCR beta libraries using iRepertoire HTBI primers and Arm-PCR of CDR3 regions. TCRdb reprocessed the multiplex PCR reads via MiXCR and lists one record per CDR3 protein. Seen here are hundreds of thousands of distinct CDR3 sequences, about a fifth observed once, and the top ten hold roughly 7.7%. The time point here: persistent/refractory GD, antithyroid drugs over 5 years with positive TRAb. There was RNA extracted from PBMCs, and the TCR library was made from it. The source was peripheral blood mononuclear cells (PBMCs), collected when the disease was refractory, from a patient treated with antithyroid drugs. The receptors come from a female donor with Graves disease.

This clonotype occurred a few times. The chain combines TRBV20-1 with TRBJ1-5; the match to TRBD1 covers 10 bases. CDR3 length: 17 residues. J was trimmed by 0 bases and V by 6 bases; bases with no gene match: 11. Looked up from germline, CDR1 is DFQATT and CDR2 is SNEGSKA (reference sequence). CDR3 nucleotide sequence: TGCAGTGCAGCCGGGACAGGGGCCGCGTTTAGCAATCAGCCCCAGCATTTT. This sequence encodes CSAAGTGAAFSNQPQHF.

The chain carries TRBV11-3 and TRBJ2-2, with 8 positions matching TRBD1. CDR3 length equals 17 residues. V trimming: 1 base; J trimming: 4 bases; junction bases outside the gene matches: 8. Germline V gene sequence: CDR1 SGHNT, CDR2 YENEEA. CDR3 sequence (DNA): TGTGCCAGCAGCTTAGCCCCCGGACAGGGAGGCACCGGGGAGCTGTTTTTT. It codes for CASSLAPGQGGTGELFF.

In its sample, this clonotype was seen many times. The chain couples TRBV6-5 to TRBJ2-7; 8 nucleotides align to TRBD1. Germline V gene data show CDR1 as MNHEY and CDR2 as SVGAGI. V lost 3 bases to trimming and J lost 7 bases; unmatched junction nucleotides: 14. The length of the CDR3 is 16 residues. The CDR3 is CASSYGTGGAFREQYF. DNA of the CDR3: TGTGCCAGCAGTTATGGTACAGGGGGAGCTTTTAGGGAGCAGTACTTC.

The sample holds a few counts of this clonotype. The chain combines TRBV10-3 with TRBJ1-2, with D possibly being TRBD1 (6 bases). CDR1 and CDR2 from the germline V gene are ENHRY and SYGVKD. This CDR3 is 14 amino acids long. Trimming left V 4 bases short and J 4 bases short, with 13 bases between. The CDR3 coding sequence is TGTGCCATCAGTGGTACAGGGAAGGCCTATGGCTACACCTTC. It is translated as CAISGTGKAYGYTF.

This clonotype has at least ten counts. The germline gene is not matched at one end of the junction; a read error may be the cause. The CDR3 sequence is CANSSGQGDTEAFF. CDR3 DNA sequence: TGTGCCAACAGTTCTGGACAGGGTGACACTGAAGCTTTCTTT. The chain joins TRBV27 to TRBJ1-1; TRBD1 matches 8 bases. Looked up from germline, CDR1 is MNHEY and CDR2 is SMNVEV (reference sequence). There are 14 residues in the CDR3.

This clonotype was seen only a few times. The chain carries TRBV19 and TRBJ2-2, with TRBD1 matching 8 bases. CDR3 size: 14 residues. Trimming at V came to 8 bases and at J to 4 bases, leaving 6 bases not matched to a gene. CDR1 is LNHDA and CDR2 is SQIVND in the germline V gene (reference sequence). The CDR3 reads CASQKQGGTGELFF. DNA of the CDR3: TGTGCCAGTCAGAAACAGGGGGGCACCGGGGAGCTGTTTTTT.

The chain links TRBV5-4 to TRBJ1-3, with D unresolved. Germline CDR1 reads SGHNT; CDR2 reads YYREEE (reference sequence). The CDR3 runs to 17 residues. Trimming took 0 bases from V and 0 from J, leaving 13 bases between them. The CDR3 is CASSLEMGFGSGNTIYF. The CDR3 coding sequence is TGTGCCAGCAGCTTGGAGATGGGATTTGGCTCTGGAAACACCATATATTTT.

The CDR3 DNA reads TGTGCCAGCAGTTTAGTTGGCGCCTACAATGAGCAGTTCTTC. Translating it yields CASSLVGAYNEQFF. This sequence joins TRBV12-3 or TRBV12-4 and TRBJ2-1; no clear D gene. This CDR3 comprises 14 residues. V lost 1 base and J 2 bases, leaving 6 bases between the germline ends.

This clonotype occurred once. This chain connects TRBV9 to TRBJ2-3, with no clear D. Germline loops: CDR1 SGDLS, CDR2 YYNGEE. The ends were cut back, 3 bases at V and 4 bases at J, with 15 bases in the middle. This CDR3 contains 15 residues. As DNA, the CDR3 is TGTGCCAGCAGCGCTCCCGTCAGGAACGCAGATACGCAGTATTTT. Translating it yields CASSAPVRNADTQYF.

This clonotype was counted only a few times. The V call is TRBV7-9, the J call TRBJ1-3, with D hard to call. Germline values: CDR1 SEHNR, CDR2 FQNEAQ (reference sequence). Trimming removed 2 bases from V and 6 bases from J, with 17 bases in between. This CDR3 is built from 16 residues. In DNA form, the CDR3 reads TGTGCCAGCAGCTTAAGGGCCCGGAGGTTTGAAAACACCATATATTTT. Translation gives CASSLRARRFENTIYF. The whole variable domain, remainder taken from reference TRBV7-9 and TRBJ1-3, is DTGVSQNPRHKITKRGQNVTFRCDPISEHNRLYWYRQTLGQGPEFLTYFQNEAQLEKSRLLSDRFSAERPKGSFSTLEIQRTEQGDSAMYLCASSLRARRFENTIYFGEGSWLTVV.

J is TRBJ1-5 and V is TRBV27; D is undetermined. Germline V gives CDR1 MNHEY, CDR2 SMNVEV (reference sequence). The CDR3 is made up of 15 amino acids. V was cut by 4 bases and J by 0 bases, with 10 bases left in between. The CDR3 sequence is CASSSRYISNQPQHF. The CDR3 nucleotides read TGTGCCAGCAGTTCCCGTTATATTAGCAATCAGCCCCAGCATTTT.

As regards this clonotype: This may stem from a read error, because a much larger clone lies one nucleotide away. The chain has TRBV7-2 and TRBJ1-2; tentative D call: TRBD1 (6 bases). Per the germline V gene, CDR1 is SGHTA and CDR2 is FQGNSA. CDR3 size: 13 residues. CDR3: CASGLGEGDGYTF. The CDR3 DNA sequence: TGTGCCAGCGGCTTAGGGGAGGGGGATGGCTACACCTTC.

The sample holds a few counts of this clonotype. This chain links TRBV7-9 with TRBJ1-2; D is perhaps TRBD1 (5 bases). The germline gives CDR1 SEHNR, CDR2 FQNEAQ (reference sequence). V was cut by 6 bases and J by 0 bases, with 14 bases left in between. CDR3 length: 15 residues. The CDR3: CASSYQGPPNYGYTF. The CDR3 DNA follows: TGTGCCAGCAGTTATCAGGGACCCCCTAACTATGGCTACACCTTC.

This clonotype was picked up many times. This sequence joins TRBV7-9 and TRBJ2-7, with D unresolved. Germline CDR1 is SEHNR and CDR2 is FQNEAQ (reference sequence). This CDR3 spans 13 amino acids. V gave up 4 bases and J gave up 1 base, with 8 bases separating them. CDR3 sequence reads: CASSSDDSYEQYF. The CDR3 DNA follows: TGTGCCAGCAGCTCAGACGATTCCTACGAGCAGTACTTC.